This T cell receptor (beta chain) stems from a study of blood T cell repertoires in COVID-19 (dated by TCRdb to 2019 to 2021). Regarding the research as a whole: Samples from collaborators originated in the United States, Italy and Spain and spanned both the acute and convalescent phases of COVID-19. The material from the prospective study consisted of cDNA or gDNA derived from T cells, B-cell-depleted T cells, or PBMCs. The dataset comprised deeply sampled blood TCRbeta repertoires from subjects exposed to, actively infected with, or recovered from COVID-19. The repertoires were released in a freely available public database intended as a resource for research on the immune response to SARS-CoV-2. The samples were drawn from two sources: the first 160 participants of the ongoing ImmuneRACE study, and 950 to 1,500 subjects contributed by 6 global collaborators. Nearly every sample came with metadata listing a de-identified subject ID, COVID-19 status, age in years and sex. Where available, HLA class I and class II types were obtained from metadata supplied by the sample provider rather than from assay-based typing. Study-wide conclusions, independent of this receptor: The amount of clinical and demographic metadata varied by source and participant and was provided uncurated.

TCRbeta CDR3 regions were amplified from genomic DNA using the immunoSEQ Assay, a bias-controlled multiplex PCR. For the original study's pipeline: Nucleated cell counts per sample were estimated from amplification of reference gene primers within the assay. To quantify the absolute abundance of each unique TCRbeta CDR3 rearrangement, sequence reads were collapsed and filtered. For each sample, productive Simpson clonality was calculated as the square root of Simpson's diversity index over productive rearrangements. In its TCRdb copy, this immuneACCESS table keeps in-frame sequences only and misses some clones. Where compared with another copy, unresolved V genes explain less than half of these, and the others have no known cause. The D gene and trimming were derived from the DNA, and the V and J assignments and clone size from that table. The sample records around 200,000 clones, 75% to 90% of which are singletons. Around 1.1% of the sample is held by the ten biggest clonotypes.

The germline V gene provides CDR1 SGHDT and CDR2 YYEEEE. Inclusive of the bounding cysteine and phenylalanine, the CDR3 is 17 residues long. Of all the DNA, just the CDR3 is kept, 51 bases in frame from base 1. At the junction V is shortened by 5 bases and J by 8 bases; bases outside the gene matches: 14. Comments on this clone: The specificity of this receptor is unknown. Per-nucleotide qualities are absent, and no much larger clonotype sits a single base away.

Each collaborating institution followed its own protocols to collect whole blood in K2EDTA tubes. Collaborator samples were shipped for TCRbeta analysis as frozen whole blood, isolated PBMCs, or DNA extracted from either sample type. Source material: peripheral blood. The V and J segments used are TRBV5-6 and TRBJ2-1, and TRBD2 matches 12 of the central bases. This sequence was found in a man in his thirties or forties with acute or convalescent COVID-19. The encoded CDR3 is CASRSLSLAGGPYEQFF. The DNA sequence is given as TGTGCCAGCAGATCACTTAGCCTAGCGGGGGGGCCTTATGAGCAGTTCTTC.